This is a list of T cell receptor beta chains from one sample in a study of beta chain features in type 1 diabetes. Some clones are missing from TCRdb's copy, which holds only in-frame ones; the method was immunoSEQ multiplex PCR. There are 200,000 to 250,000 clones in the sample; roughly a tenth occur only once, and 1% to 1.5% lies in the top ten. What was sequenced was central memory CD4+ T cells from blood. Receptors were obtained from a man younger than 35 in good health. Both conserved end residues are part of each CDR3. The D gene is left open where the match is weak. The listing skips clone size in some rows; elsewhere it reads once, few, many or a size class.

D gene,J gene,clone size,V gene,CDR3 protein,CDR3 DNA
TRBD2,TRBJ2-1,many,TRBV9,CASSARAGYNEQFF,TGTGCCAGCAGCGCCCGAGCGGGGTACAATGAGCAGTTCTTC
-,TRBJ1-1,-,TRBV19,CASSIAQNTEAFF,TGTGCCAGTAGTATCGCCCAGAACACTGAAGCTTTCTTT
TRBD1,TRBJ2-5,-,TRBV7-7,CASSLDRAETQYF,TGTGCTAGCAGCCTAGACAGGGCTGAGACCCAGTACTTC
-,TRBJ2-5,-,TRBV29-1,CSAADTGFQETQYF,TGCAGCGCCGCTGATACAGGGTTTCAAGAGACCCAGTACTTC
TRBD2,TRBJ2-2,-,TRBV6-1,CASGTSGALGELFF,TGTGCCAGTGGGACTAGCGGGGCTCTTGGGGAGCTGTTTTTT
-,TRBJ2-7,few,TRBV9,CASSVDPLPDEQYF,TGTGCCAGCAGCGTAGACCCCCTCCCCGACGAGCAGTACTTC
TRBD1,TRBJ2-7,-,TRBV18,CASSPGQGDPYEQYF,TGTGCCAGCTCACCGGGACAGGGCGATCCCTACGAGCAGTACTTC
-,TRBJ2-2,many,TRBV29-1,CSVGAWTGELFF,TGCAGCGTTGGAGCGTGGACCGGGGAGCTGTTTTTT
-,TRBJ2-1,few,TRBV5-1,CASSGDGGYNEQFF,TGCGCCAGCAGCGGGGATGGAGGATACAATGAGCAGTTCTTC
-,TRBJ2-2,-,TRBV4-1,CASSRTANTGELFF,TGCGCCAGCAGCCGGACTGCGAACACCGGGGAGCTGTTTTTT
-,TRBJ2-1,-,TRBV6-6,CASSYSTVGEQFF,TGTGCCAGCAGTTACTCGACCGTGGGCGAGCAGTTCTTC
-,TRBJ2-5,-,TRBV7-3,CASSDDSQETQYF,TGTGCCAGCAGCGACGACAGTCAAGAGACCCAGTACTTC
TRBD1,TRBJ2-2,once,TRBV7-9,CASRLRQGNTGELFF,TGTGCCAGCAGATTGAGACAGGGGAACACCGGGGAGCTGTTTTTT
-,TRBJ2-1,few,TRBV7-3,CASSFGQGEQFF,TGTGCCAGCAGCTTCGGTCAGGGTGAGCAGTTCTTC
-,TRBJ1-2,many,TRBV14,CASSQAEGANYGYTF,TGTGCCAGCAGCCAAGCGGAGGGAGCCAACTATGGCTACACCTTC
TRBD1,TRBJ1-1,few,TRBV4-2,CASSRGQGMNTEAFF,TGTGCCAGCAGCCGAGGACAGGGCATGAACACTGAAGCTTTCTTT
-,TRBJ1-1,few,TRBV4-1,CASSFTRQGIAEAFF,TGCGCCAGCAGCTTCACTCGGCAGGGGATCGCTGAAGCTTTCTTT
TRBD2,TRBJ2-5,-,TRBV25-1,CASSPSGSRQTQYF,TGTGCCAGCAGTCCTAGCGGGAGTCGGCAGACCCAGTACTTC
-,TRBJ2-3,few,TRBV7-2,CASSLGPADTQYF,TGTGCCAGCAGCTTAGGGCCTGCAGATACGCAGTATTTT
TRBD2,TRBJ2-1,few,TRBV7-8,CASSFSSGSYNEQFF,TGTGCCAGCAGCTTCTCTAGCGGGAGCTACAATGAGCAGTTCTTC
-,TRBJ1-1,-,TRBV5-4,CASSAQQAVTEAFF,TGTGCCAGCAGCGCACAACAGGCGGTTACTGAAGCTTTCTTT
TRBD1,TRBJ2-7,few,TRBV28,CASSSLPGTGGAYEQYF,TGTGCCAGCAGTTCCCTCCCCGGGACAGGGGGCGCGTACGAGCAGTACTTC
-,TRBJ2-1,-,TRBV18,CASSPGVSGHNEQFF,TGTGCCAGCTCACCAGGGGTTAGCGGACACAATGAGCAGTTCTTC
TRBD2,TRBJ2-5,few,TRBV7-2,CASSLGTSRVQETQYF,TGTGCCAGCAGCTTAGGGACTAGCAGGGTCCAAGAGACCCAGTACTTC